The source of this T cell receptor (beta chain) is a study of low-dose radiotherapy and immunotherapy resistance in tumors. Background on the study: The regimen for patients comprised intravenous nivolumab 240 mg every two weeks plus intravenous ipilimumab 1 mg/kg every six weeks. One day before radiation and immunotherapy, intravenous cyclophosphamide 200 mg/m2 was administered, with this repeated every two weeks.

The patients who were eligible all carried advanced solid tumors that lacked tumor-infiltrating lymphocytes, meaning the tumors were TIL-negative. The CDR3 is 17 residues long. The junction had 11 bases not matched to a gene; V was cut back by 0 bases and J by 6 bases. Germline CDR1 and CDR2: SGHNT and YYREEE (reference sequence). TRAV and TRBV primers primed cDNA for both TCRalpha and TCRbeta. For amplifying TCRs, the PCR ran for around 20 cycles with Phusion, which was used together with a constant-region primer and the adapter on the V primers. TCRdb analysed the reads with MiXCR anew, one entry per CDR3 protein. The sample lists around 20,000 distinct CDR3 sequences, about 74% seen once, with about 10% in the top ten.

The receptor was derived from a human donor with advanced metastatic prostate, ovarian, gallbladder or colorectal cancer (not recorded which). This table probably holds off-target reads from a library built for another chain. The chain recombines TRBV5-4 with TRBJ2-2, with 7 bases matching TRBD2. DNA of the CDR3: TGTGCCAGCAGCTTGGGGCCAAGCGGGATGTTCTCCGGGGAGCTGTTTTTT. Protein product: CASSLGPSGMFSGELFF.